Presented here are 22 T cell receptor beta chains from one specimen sequenced in a study of blood T cells in healthy people across ages. For the second PCR, which ran for 7 to 11 cycles, a sample-barcoded 5' primer and a J-beta primer mix were used. TCRdb called the 5' RACE reads again in MiXCR, with one record for every CDR3 protein. Of around 1,000,000 distinct CDR3 sequences in the sample, roughly a quarter were seen once. This sample was also put to use in a study of T cells of mothers and their children.

The sequenced sample was blood. The source of these receptors is a girl aged 2 to 9 in good health.

In this sample, this clonotype turned up a few times. The rearrangement joins TRBV3-1 to TRBJ1-2, with D uncertain. The V end was cut by 4 bases, the J end by 7 bases, with 19 bases between. Looked up from germline, CDR1 is LGHDT and CDR2 is YNNKEL (reference sequence). The CDR3 length is 15 residues. Written as DNA, the CDR3 is TGTGCCAGCAGCCCTCCTGACGGCCCCGCGATTGGCTACACCTTC. Its translation is CASSPPDGPAIGYTF.

This chain links TRBV7-9 with TRBJ1-2; D call uncertain. Germline V gene lookup returns CDR1 SEHNR and CDR2 FQNEAQ (reference sequence). V shed 5 bases and J shed 10 bases, with 20 bases lying between them. This CDR3 comprises 14 residues. Written as DNA, the CDR3 is TGTGCCAGCAGCCCAAAACTAAGTCCAATGGACTACACCTTC. It encodes CASSPKLSPMDYTF.

This clonotype appeared a few times. V is TRBV4-3 and J is TRBJ1-2; unclear D gene. CDR1 is LGHNA and CDR2 is YSLEER in the germline V gene. The length of the CDR3 is 16 residues. V was clipped by 0 bases and J by 6 bases, with 17 bases between them. CDR3 sequence: CASSQDSIAGINGYTF. CDR3 sequence (DNA): TGCGCCAGCAGCCAAGATTCGATTGCAGGAATAAATGGCTACACCTTC.

This chain joins TRBV5-1 and TRBJ2-5; D ambiguous. The J call may be in error: the DNA end matches TRBJ2-1 better. Germline lookup yields CDR1 SGHRS and CDR2 YFSETQ. The CDR3 spans 14 residues. For the CDR3, the DNA is TGCGCCAGCAGCGGACCGGGTACCTACAATGAGCAGTTCTTC. It codes for CASSGPGTYNEQFF.

This clonotype was picked up one time. CDR3 coding DNA: TGTGCCAGTAGTATCTTCACTAGCGGGAACGGGGAGCTGTTTTTT. This sequence encodes CASSIFTSGNGELFF. V gene TRBV19 combines with J gene TRBJ2-2, with 10 bases identical to TRBD2. CDR1 is LNHDA, CDR2 SQIVND, per germline (reference sequence). The V gene end was trimmed by 3 bases and the J gene end by 7 bases; junction bases not matched to a gene: 5. The CDR3 is made up of 15 amino acids. The full variable domain, in which reference TRBV19 and TRBJ2-2 provide the parts outside the CDR3, is DGGITQSPKYLFRKEGQNVTLSCEQNLNHDAMYWYRQDPGQGLRLIYYSQIVNDFQKGDIAEGYSVSREKKESFPLTVTSAQKNPTAFYLCASSIFTSGNGELFFGEGSRLTVL.

V gene TRBV5-1 combines with J gene TRBJ1-2; D remains unclear. The CDR3 runs to 12 residues. CDR1 is SGHRS, CDR2 YFSETQ, per germline. V lost 1 base and J lost 6, with 7 bases in between. The CDR3 nucleotides are TGCGCCAGCAGCTTGAGTTCGGATGGCTACACCTTC. This translates into CASSLSSDGYTF.

The gene calls are TRBV3-1 and TRBJ2-3; 9 bases match TRBD2. After removal of 1 base from V and 4 bases from J, the junction contained 9 bases not matched to a gene. The germline CDR1 and CDR2 sequences are LGHDT and YNNKEL (reference sequence). CDR3 length equals 17 residues. CDR3 sequence (DNA): TGTGCCAGCAGCCAAGTAATTAGCGGGAGTGGTGCAGATACGCAGTATTTT. This sequence encodes CASSQVISGSGADTQYF.

This clonotype was found a few times. The rearrangement uses TRBV2 and TRBJ2-4, with D uncertain. The V end was cut by 6 bases, the J end by 1 base, with 10 bases between. Germline V gene sequence: CDR1 SNHLY, CDR2 FYNNEI. This CDR3 is built from 14 residues. The chain's CDR3 is CASRVAVAKNIQYF. The CDR3 bases are TGTGCCAGCAGGGTAGCAGTGGCCAAAAACATTCAGTACTTC.

V gene TRBV10-3 combines with J gene TRBJ1-5, with D possibly being TRBD1 (6 bases). Trimming left V 2 bases short and J 7 bases short, with 12 bases between. The CDR3 runs 14 residues. Germline lookup yields CDR1 ENHRY and CDR2 SYGVKD. CDR3 residues: CAISEAGGGQPQHF. The CDR3 nucleotides are TGTGCCATCAGTGAGGCGGGGGGCGGGCAGCCCCAGCATTTT.

This clonotype was seen a handful of times. This sequence joins TRBV27 and TRBJ2-3; 7 bases are a match to TRBD1. The CDR3 totals 15 residues. V trimming: 7 bases; J trimming: 4 bases; junction bases outside the gene matches: 11. Germline values: CDR1 MNHEY, CDR2 SMNVEV (reference sequence). CDR3 in DNA: TGTGCCAGCATCGCGACAGGGAGAAAGGCAGATACGCAGTATTTT. This sequence encodes CASIATGRKADTQYF.

There are a few counts of this clonotype. The CDR3 sequence: CASSHDETQYF. The CDR3 bases are TGTGCCAGCAGCCACGATGAGACCCAGTACTTC. This chain joins TRBV12-3 or TRBV12-4 and TRBJ2-5; D not certain. The CDR3 consists of 11 residues. The V end was cut by 6 bases, the J end by 5 bases, with 7 bases between.

The chain couples TRBV14 to TRBJ2-5; D possibly corresponds to TRBD2 (5 bases). Judging by the DNA end, TRBJ2-7 fits better; the J call may be wrong. The CDR3 length is 15 residues. Per germline, CDR1 SGHDN and CDR2 FVKESK. The CDR3 DNA is TGTGCCAGCAGCCAGTCCTCGATGACTACCTACGAGCAGTACTTC. It yields the protein CASSQSSMTTYEQYF.

This clonotype was seen only a few times. The gene calls are TRBV4-2 and TRBJ2-5; 11 nucleotides line up with TRBD1. The J call may be wrong; the DNA end is better matched by TRBJ2-1. Germline V lookup: CDR1 LGHNA, CDR2 YNFKEQ. This CDR3 is 17 amino acids long. The CDR3 loop reads CASSQDGVGQGANEQFF. The DNA for the CDR3 is TGTGCCAGCAGCCAAGATGGGGTCGGACAGGGGGCCAATGAGCAGTTCTTC.

The J gene is TRBJ1-6, the V gene TRBV14, with D perhaps matching TRBD1 (5 bases). Germline-derived CDR1 and CDR2 are SGHDN and FVKESK. Trimming pared 4 bases from V and 7 bases from J, leaving 11 bases between. The CDR3 is 14 residues long. The CDR3 here is CASSPIGTNSPLHF. CDR3 sequence (DNA): TGTGCCAGCAGCCCGATAGGGACCAATTCACCCCTCCACTTT.

There are a few counts of this clonotype. V is TRBV2 and J is TRBJ2-5; 9 nucleotides line up with TRBD2. The assigned J gene may be wrong: the sequence end matches TRBJ2-7 better. The length of the CDR3 is 15 residues. The germline V gene encodes CDR1 SNHLY and CDR2 FYNNEI. This CDR3 is CASSLLSGSSYEQYF. In nucleotides, the CDR3 is TGTGCCAGTAGTTTACTTAGCGGGAGCTCCTACGAGCAGTACTTC.

The V and J genes are TRBV6-4 and TRBJ2-1; 8 nucleotides align to TRBD2. Germline V gene data show CDR1 as MRHNA and CDR2 as SNTAGT. The CDR3 is made up of 15 amino acids. The junction had 11 bases not matched to a gene; V was cut back by 8 bases and J by 5 bases. The DNA of the CDR3 is TGTGCCAGCGCGGTTTTTGCGGGGGGTAACAATGAGCAGTTCTTC. This translates into CASAVFAGGNNEQFF.

This clonotype was seen a few times. J is TRBJ2-4 and V is TRBV6-5; maybe TRBD2 (5 bases). The CDR3 is 14 amino acids. From germline, CDR1 is MNHEY and CDR2 SVGAGI. Deletions cut 8 bases from V and 8 bases from J, with 19 bases between. CDR3 in DNA: TGTGCCAGCTCCCCCGGGGTCCCGAGGGACATTCAGTACTTC. Translation: CASSPGVPRDIQYF.

This clonotype has more than one count but fewer than ten. The V call is TRBV20-1, the J call TRBJ2-3, with D tentatively TRBD2 (7 bases). Deletions cut 6 bases from V and 4 bases from J, with 14 bases between. The CDR3 runs 13 residues. Per germline, CDR1 DFQATT and CDR2 SNEGSKA (reference sequence). This chain's CDR3 is CSALGAGADTQYF. The CDR3 nucleotides are TGCAGTGCCTTGGGGGCGGGGGCAGATACGCAGTATTTT.

This sequence joins TRBV11-2 and TRBJ2-2, with D uncertain. From germline, CDR1 is SGHAT and CDR2 FQNNGV. Between the trimmed V and J ends, which lost 5 bases and 3 bases, there was a span of 7 bases. The CDR3 runs 13 residues. The CDR3 DNA reads as TGTGCCAGCAGCGCCCAATACACCGGGGAGCTGTTTTTT. Translated: CASSAQYTGELFF.

This clonotype occurred many times. The CDR3: CASSLLAGLQETQYF. In DNA form, the CDR3 reads TGTGCCAGCAGTTTACTAGCGGGACTCCAAGAGACCCAGTACTTC. The V call is TRBV28, the J call TRBJ2-5, with 9 positions matching TRBD2. Germline values: CDR1 MDHEN, CDR2 SYDVKM. The CDR3 covers 15 residues. V was clipped by 2 bases and J by 1 base; unmatched bases: 2.

This clonotype was observed a few times. This chain connects TRBV29-1 to TRBJ2-7, with 11 bases fitting TRBD2. The germline CDR1 and CDR2 sequences are SQVTM and ANQGSEA. This CDR3 is 13 amino acids long. After removal of 6 bases from V and 7 bases from J, the junction contained 8 bases not matched to a gene. The CDR3 sequence is CSVTSGREEEQYF. The CDR3 nucleotides read TGCAGCGTAACTAGCGGGAGAGAGGAGGAGCAGTACTTC.

Comments on this clonotype: The junction departs from the called germline gene at one end, perhaps through a read error. The chain uses TRBV29-1 and TRBJ2-3, with 9 positions matching TRBD1. The germline gives CDR1 SQVTM, CDR2 ANQGSEA. CDR3 size: 14 residues. Here the CDR3 reads CSVDSGTGTDAQYF. In nucleotides, the CDR3 is TGCAGCGTTGATTCCGGGACAGGGACAGATGCGCAGTATTTT.